The clone carrying this TCR beta chain was seen a few times. Here immunoSEQ multiplex PCR was the method, and the copy in TCRdb shows in-frame clones only, minus some. The sample has some 110,000 clones; more than 65% are singletons. The sample is drawn from a study of T cell responses to AZD1222 COVID-19 vaccine. Overall study: Investigators merged groups given second doses at roughly 4 or roughly 12 weeks.

After removal of 0 bases from V and 4 bases from J, the junction contained 3 bases not matched to a gene. Germline V CDR1 and CDR2: SGDLS, YYNGEE. The CDR3 sequence is 14 residues long. This rearrangement joins TRBV9 to TRBJ1-1; 7 positions match TRBD1. Sequencing was performed on peripheral blood, taken on day 0 of AZD1222 vaccination. This receptor was taken from an adult in good health. CDR3 DNA sequence: TGTGCCAGCAGCGTAGCGCAGGGGGGCACTGAAGCTTTCTTT. This translates into CASSVAQGGTEAFF.